The clone carrying this T cell receptor beta chain has just a few counts. Antigen unknown. The junction had 6 bases not matched to a gene; V was cut back by 1 base and J by 0 bases. The germline CDR1 and CDR2 sequences are SNHLY and FYNNEI. CDR3 length: 16 residues. This entry comes from a study of T-cell memory formation after mild COVID-19. The wider study: Largely, the TCR clusters proved donor specific. Overall study findings and caveats: That cross-reactive memory joined was suggested by some responding clones appearing in pre-infection memory. SARS-CoV-2 specificity was not confirmed for second-wave clones peaking on day 37.

TCRdb used MiXCR to reprocess the 5' RACE reads, holding one entry per CDR3 protein. Altogether 210,000 or so distinct CDR3 sequences are present, around 26% being singletons, with the ten largest covering about 10%. The sequence came from an adult woman who had mild COVID-19 (a few samples of this study predate the infection). Cell type and time point are not known. The sample was PBMCs or a T cell subset sorted from them (not recorded which). This chain connects TRBV2 to TRBJ2-7; 7 nucleotides line up with TRBD2. For the CDR3, the DNA is TGTGCCAGCAGTGAAGGGATTAGGGAGGGCTCCTACGAGCAGTACTTC. It specifies CASSEGIREGSYEQYF. The full variable domain, completed using reference TRBV2 and TRBJ2-7, is EPEVTQTPSHQVTQMGQEVILRCVPISNHLYFYWYRQILGQKVEFLVSFYNNEISEKSEIFDDQFSVERPDGSNFTLKIRSTKLEDSAMYFCASSEGIREGSYEQYFGPGTRLTVT.